The 10 T cell receptor beta chains reported below all come from one sample, sequenced in a study of blood T cells in healthy people across ages. Primers used in a second PCR of roughly 6 to 12 cycles were a sample-barcoded 5' primer and a J-beta primer mix. MiXCR, applied by TCRdb to the 5' RACE reads, yields one record per CDR3 protein. The profile shows approximately 290,000 distinct CDR3 sequences, roughly 29% of them singletons. Sequencing input: blood. The receptors originated from a woman in her 70s in good health.

The chain recombines TRBV7-2 with TRBJ1-1; D is ambiguous. The V gene lost 5 bases and the J gene lost 5 bases, with 15 bases spanning the gap. This CDR3 region has 14 residues. Germline CDR1 and CDR2: SGHTA and FQGNSA. CDR3 in DNA: TGTGCCAGCAGCCGACCGAACGGGCGAACTGAAGCTTTCTTT. Its translation: CASSRPNGRTEAFF.

In DNA form, the CDR3 reads TGCGCCAGCAGCCAAGACGTCTCGGACTGGCTAAGCACAGATACGCAGTATTTT. Encoded protein: CASSQDVSDWLSTDTQYF. The V call is TRBV4-1, the J call TRBJ2-3, with D perhaps TRBD2 (5 bases). Trimming took 0 bases from V and 0 from J, leaving 16 bases between them. Germline CDR1 and CDR2: MGHRA and YSYEKL. The CDR3 has 18 residues.

As to this clonotype: Without the conserved terminal phenylalanine or tryptophan, this CDR3 likely stems from a read error. This chain links TRBV20-1 with TRBJ2-1, with 12 bases matching TRBD2. CDR3 length: 12 residues. The V gene's germline CDR1 is DFQATT and CDR2 SNEGSKA (reference sequence). This CDR3 reads CRLAGGGHEQFL. The CDR3 DNA is TGCAGGCTAGCGGGAGGGGGGCATGAGCAGTTCCTC.

The rearrangement links TRBV12-3 or TRBV12-4 to TRBJ1-1; 7 bases align to TRBD1. The CDR3 is made up of 14 amino acids. The ends lost 6 bases at V and 2 bases at J; junction bases unmatched: 6. CDR3 sequence: CASSLTGRNTEAFF. CDR3 in DNA: TGTGCCAGCAGCCTGACAGGGCGTAACACTGAAGCTTTCTTT.

This clonotype was counted only a few times. The V and J genes are TRBV12-3 or TRBV12-4 and TRBJ2-3; 11 nucleotides align to TRBD2. This CDR3 region has 15 residues. The V segment lost 6 bases and the J segment 4 bases; nucleotides outside the gene matches: 6. The CDR3 nucleotides read TGTGCCAGCAGCCCGGGACTAGCGGTCCCAGATACGCAGTATTTT. As protein: CASSPGLAVPDTQYF.

The V gene is TRBV28, the J gene TRBJ1-2; TRBD1 aligns across 10 bases. Germline CDR1 MDHEN, CDR2 SYDVKM. CDR3 length equals 16 residues. J was trimmed by 8 bases and V by 4 bases; bases with no gene match: 13. The CDR3 DNA reads TGTGCCAGCAGTTCGACTTCCGGGACAGGGGCGAGAGGCTACACCTTC. Its translation: CASSSTSGTGARGYTF.

The chain employs TRBV5-5 and TRBJ2-1, with D unresolved. The end of the DNA is better explained by TRBJ2-5, so the J call may be wrong. Germline CDR1 reads SGHKS; CDR2 reads YYEKEE (reference sequence). The CDR3 sequence is 13 residues long. The CDR3 spells CASSSAPVETQYF. The CDR3, as DNA: TGTGCCAGCAGCTCGGCACCAGTGGAGACCCAGTACTTC.

The chain recombines TRBV15 with TRBJ1-3, with D possibly being TRBD1 (5 bases). The germline gives CDR1 LNHNV, CDR2 YYDKDF (reference sequence). The CDR3 sequence is 15 residues long. Trimming took 0 bases from V and 3 from J, leaving 9 bases between them. The CDR3 sequence is CATSRDQGGGNTIYF. The CDR3 bases are TGTGCCACCAGCAGAGATCAGGGAGGTGGAAACACCATATATTTT.

V and J are TRBV20-1 and TRBJ2-1; TRBD1 is a possible D gene (6 bases). V was clipped by 0 bases and J by 7 bases, with 19 bases between them. This CDR3 contains 16 residues. The germline V gene has CDR1 DFQATT and CDR2 SNEGSKA (reference sequence). The CDR3 bases are TGCAGTGCTAGAGATGGATCCAGGGGCATAGGGAATGAGCAGTTCTTC. Its translation: CSARDGSRGIGNEQFF.

A remark on this clonotype: Mismatch with germline at one junction end may stem from a read error. DNA of the CDR3: TGCAGCGTTCGGGGCGGAGTAGGCCCTACCTCCTACGAGCAGTATTTC. It translates to CSVRGGVGPTSYEQYF. The chain uses TRBV29-1 and TRBJ2-7, with D possibly being TRBD1 or TRBD2 (5 bases each). CDR1 and CDR2 from the germline V gene are SQVTM and ANQGSEA. The CDR3 covers 16 residues.